The source of this T cell receptor (beta chain) is a study of response to subunit inactivated influenza vaccine. The CDR3 totals 13 residues. Germline CDR1 and CDR2: MNHEY and SVGEGT. Trimming stripped 8 bases from V and 3 bases from J, with 14 bases between. TCRdb analysed the RT-PCR reads with MiXCR anew, one entry per CDR3 protein. Counted here are about 700,000 distinct CDR3 sequences, 14% occurring once; the ten biggest clones make up less than 9%. The TCR sequence derives from a man aged 50 or older who received an inactivated influenza vaccine. V usage is TRBV6-2 or TRBV6-3 and J usage is TRBJ2-7, with D possibly called TRBD1 or TRBD2 (6 bases each). The specimen was PBMCs from blood, collected approximately 15 days before vaccination. CDR3 loop: CASDVGGGYEQYF. In DNA, the CDR3 is TGTGCCAGCGACGTTGGAGGGGGCTACGAGCAGTACTTC.